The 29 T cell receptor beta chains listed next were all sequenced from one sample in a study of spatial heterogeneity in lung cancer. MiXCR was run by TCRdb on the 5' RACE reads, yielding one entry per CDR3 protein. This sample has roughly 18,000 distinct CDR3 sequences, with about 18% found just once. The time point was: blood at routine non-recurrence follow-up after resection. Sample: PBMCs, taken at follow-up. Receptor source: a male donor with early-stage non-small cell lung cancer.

CDR3 in amino acids: CASSPGGSQETQYF. CDR3 bases: TGTGCCAGCAGCCCAGGGGGTAGTCAAGAGACCCAGTACTTC. The rearrangement uses TRBV5-5 and TRBJ2-5, with 7 bases identical to TRBD1. Trimming at V came to 4 bases and at J to 2 bases, leaving 5 bases not matched to a gene. The germline V gene encodes CDR1 SGHKS and CDR2 YYEKEE (reference sequence). The CDR3 loop spans 14 amino acids. Combining the CDR3 with reference TRBV5-5 and TRBJ2-5 gives the whole variable domain DAGVTQSPTHLIKTRGQQVTLRCSPISGHKSVSWYQQVLGQGPQFIFQYYEKEERGRGNFPDRFSARQFPNYSSELNVNALLLGDSALYLCASSPGGSQETQYFGPGTRLLVL.

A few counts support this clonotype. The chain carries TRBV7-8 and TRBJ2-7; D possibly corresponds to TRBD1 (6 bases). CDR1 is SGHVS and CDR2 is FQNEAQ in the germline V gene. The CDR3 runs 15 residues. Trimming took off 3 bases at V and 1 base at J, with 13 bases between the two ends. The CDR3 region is CASSFDRKSSYEQYF. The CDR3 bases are TGTGCCAGCAGCTTCGACAGGAAATCTTCCTACGAGCAGTACTTC.

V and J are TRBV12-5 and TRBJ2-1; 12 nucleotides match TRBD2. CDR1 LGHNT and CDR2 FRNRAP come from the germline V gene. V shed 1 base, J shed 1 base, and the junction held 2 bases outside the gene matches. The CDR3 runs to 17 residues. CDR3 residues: CASGLGLAGASYNEQFF. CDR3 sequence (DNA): TGTGCTAGTGGTTTGGGACTAGCGGGGGCATCCTACAATGAGCAGTTCTTC.

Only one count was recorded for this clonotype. The CDR3 sequence: CASSLGGQGGYEQYF. CDR3 DNA: TGTGCCAGCAGCTTAGGGGGACAGGGAGGCTACGAGCAGTACTTC. This rearrangement joins TRBV7-6 to TRBJ2-7; 9 bases are a match to TRBD1. Per the germline V gene, CDR1 is SGHVS and CDR2 is FNYEAQ. V was clipped by 1 base and J by 3 bases; unmatched bases: 4. The CDR3 spans 15 residues.

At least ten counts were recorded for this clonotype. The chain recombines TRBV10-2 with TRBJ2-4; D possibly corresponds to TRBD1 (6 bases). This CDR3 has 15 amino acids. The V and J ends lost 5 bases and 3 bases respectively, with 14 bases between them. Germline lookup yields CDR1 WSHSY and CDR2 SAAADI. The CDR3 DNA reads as TGCGCCAGCAGTTCTGGGGGCGGCGTCAAAAACATTCAGTACTTC. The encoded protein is CASSSGGGVKNIQYF.

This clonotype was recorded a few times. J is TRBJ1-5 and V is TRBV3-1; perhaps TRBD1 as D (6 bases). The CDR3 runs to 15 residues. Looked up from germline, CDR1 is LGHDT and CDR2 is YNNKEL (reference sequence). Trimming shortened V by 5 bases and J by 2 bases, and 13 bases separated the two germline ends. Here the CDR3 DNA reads TGTGCCAGCAGCGATTACAGGGACCGCAATCAGCCCCAGCATTTT. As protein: CASSDYRDRNQPQHF.

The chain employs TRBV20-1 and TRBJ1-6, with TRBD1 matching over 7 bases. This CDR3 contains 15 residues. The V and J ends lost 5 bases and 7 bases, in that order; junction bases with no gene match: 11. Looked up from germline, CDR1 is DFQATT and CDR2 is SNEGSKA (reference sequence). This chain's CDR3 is CSADRANSANSPLHF. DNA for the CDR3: TGCAGTGCTGACAGGGCCAACAGCGCCAATTCACCCCTCCACTTT.

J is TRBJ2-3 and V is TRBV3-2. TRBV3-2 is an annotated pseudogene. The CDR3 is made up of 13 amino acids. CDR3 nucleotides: TGTGCCAGCAGCCAAGATTGGTCAGATACGCAGTATTTT. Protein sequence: CASSQDWSDTQYF.

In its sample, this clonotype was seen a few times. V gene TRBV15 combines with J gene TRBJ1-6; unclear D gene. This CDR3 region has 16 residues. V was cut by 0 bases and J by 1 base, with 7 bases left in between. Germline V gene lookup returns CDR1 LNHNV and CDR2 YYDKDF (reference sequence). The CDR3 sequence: CATSRDRDSYNSPLHF. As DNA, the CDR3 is TGTGCCACCAGCAGAGATAGGGATTCCTATAATTCACCCCTCCACTTT.

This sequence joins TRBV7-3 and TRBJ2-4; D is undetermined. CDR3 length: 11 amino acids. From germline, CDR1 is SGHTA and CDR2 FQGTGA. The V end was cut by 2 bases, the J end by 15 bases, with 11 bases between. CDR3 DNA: TGTGCCAGCAGCTTACAGGCAGTGCGGTACTTC. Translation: CASSLQAVRYF.

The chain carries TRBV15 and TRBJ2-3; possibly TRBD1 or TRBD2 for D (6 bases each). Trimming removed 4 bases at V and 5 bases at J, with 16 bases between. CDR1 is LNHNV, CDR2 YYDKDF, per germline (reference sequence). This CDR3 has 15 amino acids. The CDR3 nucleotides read TGTGCCACCAGCACTGCCTGGGGGGCCGGAGATACGCAGTATTTT. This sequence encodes CATSTAWGAGDTQYF.

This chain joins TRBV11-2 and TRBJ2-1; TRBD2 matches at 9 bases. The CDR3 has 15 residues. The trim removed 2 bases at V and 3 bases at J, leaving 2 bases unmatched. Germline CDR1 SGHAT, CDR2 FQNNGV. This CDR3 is CASSLLAGVYNEQFF. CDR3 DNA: TGTGCCAGCAGCTTATTAGCGGGGGTCTACAATGAGCAGTTCTTC.

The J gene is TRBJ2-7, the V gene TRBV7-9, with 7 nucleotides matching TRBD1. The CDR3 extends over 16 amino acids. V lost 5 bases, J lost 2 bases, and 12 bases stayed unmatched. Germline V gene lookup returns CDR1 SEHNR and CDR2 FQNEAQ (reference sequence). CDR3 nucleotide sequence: TGTGCCAGCAGCCCCAAGACAGGGCGCTCCGCCTACGAGCAGTACTTC. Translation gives CASSPKTGRSAYEQYF.

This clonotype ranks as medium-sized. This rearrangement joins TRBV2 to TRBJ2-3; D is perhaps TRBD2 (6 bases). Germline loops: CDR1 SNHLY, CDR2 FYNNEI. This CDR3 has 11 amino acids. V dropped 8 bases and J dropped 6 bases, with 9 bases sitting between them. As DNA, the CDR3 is TGTGCCAGCCTGGAGGGGGATACGCAGTATTTT. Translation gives CASLEGDTQYF.

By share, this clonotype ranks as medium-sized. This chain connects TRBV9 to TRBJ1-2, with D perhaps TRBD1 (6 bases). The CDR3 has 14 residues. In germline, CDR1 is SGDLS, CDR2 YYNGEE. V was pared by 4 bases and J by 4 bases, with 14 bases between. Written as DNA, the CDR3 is TGTGCCAGCAGCTCAAGGGGGAGCAGCTATGGCTACACCTTC. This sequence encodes CASSSRGSSYGYTF.

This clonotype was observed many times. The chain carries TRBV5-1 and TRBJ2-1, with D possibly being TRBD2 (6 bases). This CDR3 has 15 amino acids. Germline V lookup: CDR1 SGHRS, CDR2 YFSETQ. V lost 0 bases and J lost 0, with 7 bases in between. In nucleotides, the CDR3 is TGCGCCAGCAGCTTGGGCGGGATCTCCTACAATGAGCAGTTCTTC. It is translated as CASSLGGISYNEQFF.

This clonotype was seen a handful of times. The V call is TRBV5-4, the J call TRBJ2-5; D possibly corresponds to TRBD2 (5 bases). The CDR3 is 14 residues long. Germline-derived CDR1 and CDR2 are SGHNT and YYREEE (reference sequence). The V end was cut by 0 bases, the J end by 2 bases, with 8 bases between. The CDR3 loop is CASSLGGLQETQYF. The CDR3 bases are TGTGCCAGCAGCTTGGGCGGGTTACAAGAGACCCAGTACTTC.

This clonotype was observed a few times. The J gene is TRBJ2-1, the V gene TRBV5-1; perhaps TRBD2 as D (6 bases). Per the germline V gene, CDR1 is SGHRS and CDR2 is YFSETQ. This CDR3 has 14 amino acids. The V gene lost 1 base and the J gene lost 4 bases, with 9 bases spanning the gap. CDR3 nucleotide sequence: TGCGCCAGCAGCTTGCAGGCGGGGTACAATGAGCAGTTCTTC. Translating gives CASSLQAGYNEQFF.

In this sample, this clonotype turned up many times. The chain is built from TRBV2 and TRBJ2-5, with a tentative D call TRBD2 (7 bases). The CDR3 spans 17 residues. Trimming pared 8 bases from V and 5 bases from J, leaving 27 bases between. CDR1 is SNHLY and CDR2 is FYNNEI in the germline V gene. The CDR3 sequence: CASRPVTRGPLGETQYF. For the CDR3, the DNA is TGTGCCAGCCGTCCCGTTACGCGGGGGCCCCTTGGGGAGACCCAGTACTTC.

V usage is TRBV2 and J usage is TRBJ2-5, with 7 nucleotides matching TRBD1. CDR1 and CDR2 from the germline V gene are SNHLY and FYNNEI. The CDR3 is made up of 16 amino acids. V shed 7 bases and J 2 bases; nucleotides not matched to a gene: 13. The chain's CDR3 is CASTRLRDSYQETQYF. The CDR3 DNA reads TGTGCCAGCACTCGCCTCCGGGACAGCTATCAAGAGACCCAGTACTTC.

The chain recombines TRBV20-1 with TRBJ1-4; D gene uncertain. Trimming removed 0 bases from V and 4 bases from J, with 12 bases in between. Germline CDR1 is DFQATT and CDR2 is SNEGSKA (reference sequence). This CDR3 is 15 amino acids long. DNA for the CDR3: TGCAGTGCTAGAGAGTGGGGAACCCTTAATGAAAAACTGTTTTTT. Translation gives CSAREWGTLNEKLFF.

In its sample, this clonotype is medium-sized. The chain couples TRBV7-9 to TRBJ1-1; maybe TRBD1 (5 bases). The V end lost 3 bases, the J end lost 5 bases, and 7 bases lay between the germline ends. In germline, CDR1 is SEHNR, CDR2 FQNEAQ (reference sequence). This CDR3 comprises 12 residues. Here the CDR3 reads CASSFRDTEAFF. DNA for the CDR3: TGTGCCAGCAGCTTCAGGGATACTGAAGCTTTCTTT.

DNA for the CDR3: TGTGCCAGTAGCAAGGGACGGCTGAAGAACACCATATATTTT. Its protein is CASSKGRLKNTIYF. The J gene is TRBJ1-3, the V gene TRBV19, with TRBD1 as a possible D gene (5 bases). The CDR3 has 14 residues. Germline V gives CDR1 LNHDA, CDR2 SQIVND (reference sequence). The V gene lost 6 bases and the J gene lost 7 bases, with 16 bases spanning the gap.

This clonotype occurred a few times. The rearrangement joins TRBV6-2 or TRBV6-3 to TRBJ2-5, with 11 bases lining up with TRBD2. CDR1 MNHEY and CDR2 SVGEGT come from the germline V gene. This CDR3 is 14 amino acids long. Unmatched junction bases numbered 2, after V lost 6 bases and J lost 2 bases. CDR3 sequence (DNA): TGTGCCAGCAGCCGACTAGCGGGGCAAGAGACCCAGTACTTC. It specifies CASSRLAGQETQYF.

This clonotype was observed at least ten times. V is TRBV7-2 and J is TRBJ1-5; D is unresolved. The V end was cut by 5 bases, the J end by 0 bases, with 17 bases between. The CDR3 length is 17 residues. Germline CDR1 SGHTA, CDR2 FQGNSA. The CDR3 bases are TGTGCCAGCAGCCCCAGCCCCCAGAAATATAGCAATCAGCCCCAGCATTTT. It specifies CASSPSPQKYSNQPQHF. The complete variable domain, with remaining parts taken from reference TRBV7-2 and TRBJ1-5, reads GAGVSQSPSNKVTEKGKDVELRCDPISGHTALYWYRQSLGQGLEFLIYFQGNSAPDKSGLPSDRFSAERTGGSVSTLTIQRTQQEDSAVYLCASSPSPQKYSNQPQHFGDGTRLSIL.

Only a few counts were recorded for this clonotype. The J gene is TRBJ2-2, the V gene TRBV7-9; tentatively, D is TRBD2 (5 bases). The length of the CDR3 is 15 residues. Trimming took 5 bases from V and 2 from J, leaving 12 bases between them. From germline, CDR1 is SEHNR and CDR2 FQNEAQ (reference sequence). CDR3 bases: TGTGCCAGCAGCCCGCCGGGATCCAACACCGGGGAGCTGTTTTTT. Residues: CASSPPGSNTGELFF. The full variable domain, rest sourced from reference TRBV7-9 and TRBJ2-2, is DTGVSQNPRHKITKRGQNVTFRCDPISEHNRLYWYRQTLGQGPEFLTYFQNEAQLEKSRLLSDRFSAERPKGSFSTLEIQRTEQGDSAMYLCASSPPGSNTGELFFGEGSRLTVL.

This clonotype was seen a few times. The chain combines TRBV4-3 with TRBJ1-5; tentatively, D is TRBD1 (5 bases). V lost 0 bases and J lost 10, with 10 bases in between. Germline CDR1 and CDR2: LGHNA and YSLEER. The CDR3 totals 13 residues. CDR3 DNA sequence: TGCGCCAGCAGCCAAGATGGGGCCCGACCCCAGCATTTT. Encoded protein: CASSQDGARPQHF.

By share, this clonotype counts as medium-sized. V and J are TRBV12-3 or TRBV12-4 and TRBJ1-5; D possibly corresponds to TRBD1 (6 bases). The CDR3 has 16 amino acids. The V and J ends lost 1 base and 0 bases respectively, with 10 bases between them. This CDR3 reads CASSLGGPYSNQPQHF. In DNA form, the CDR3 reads TGTGCCAGCAGTTTAGGGGGGCCTTATAGCAATCAGCCCCAGCATTTT.

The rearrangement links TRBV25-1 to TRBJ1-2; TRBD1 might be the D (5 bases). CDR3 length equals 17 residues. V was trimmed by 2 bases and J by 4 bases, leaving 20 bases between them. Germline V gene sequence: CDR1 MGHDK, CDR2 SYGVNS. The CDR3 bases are TGTGCCAGCAGTGAAGTAGGGGCCGGGACCGACACCTATGGCTACACCTTC. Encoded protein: CASSEVGAGTDTYGYTF.